A single sample is the source of the 13 T cell receptor beta chains below, sequenced in a study of cytomegalovirus exposure and HLA in healthy donors (dated by TCRdb to about 2017). Library construction relied on the immunoSEQ multiplex PCR assay. The multiplex PCR relied on a mix of 60 forward primers for TCR Vbeta segments and 13 reverse primers for TCR Jbeta segments. In its TCRdb copy, this immuneACCESS table keeps in-frame sequences only and misses some clones. Where compared with another copy, unresolved V genes explain less than half of these, and the others have no known cause. Present in this sample are approximately 210,000 clones, around 79% of which were seen just once. The ten largest clones add up to roughly 1.4% of the sample. Sequencing was carried out using PBMCs. These receptors originate from a woman aged 45-65 years in good health and CMV-seronegative.

This rearrangement joins TRBV28 to TRBJ2-1; 7 bases align to TRBD2. CDR3 length equals 13 residues. From germline, CDR1 is MDHEN and CDR2 SYDVKM. V trimming: 2 bases; J trimming: 15 bases; junction bases outside the gene matches: 10. CDR3 in amino acids: CASSLSRDYQSFF. The CDR3 nucleotides are TGTGCCAGCAGTTTAAGTAGGGACTACCAATCGTTCTTC.

The chain uses TRBV5-5 and TRBJ2-5, with D perhaps TRBD1 (6 bases). Germline-derived CDR1 and CDR2 are SGHKS and YYEKEE (reference sequence). Trimming stripped 0 bases from V and 5 bases from J, with 11 bases between. CDR3 size: 14 residues. The CDR3 loop is CASSLGAQGETQYF. The CDR3 DNA follows: TGTGCCAGCAGCTTGGGGGCTCAGGGGGAGACCCAGTACTTC.

The gene calls are TRBV9 and TRBJ2-3; D possibly corresponds to TRBD2 (6 bases). Trimming took 0 bases from V and 0 from J, leaving 17 bases between them. The CDR3 has 18 amino acids. In germline, CDR1 is SGDLS, CDR2 YYNGEE. As DNA, the CDR3 is TGTGCCAGCAGCGTAGGAGTAGGGAGGAGGGCTAGCACAGATACGCAGTATTTT. It is translated as CASSVGVGRRASTDTQYF.

This clone was recorded only once. The rearrangement uses TRBV9 and TRBJ2-1; D is possibly TRBD2 (5 bases). Germline CDR1 is SGDLS and CDR2 is YYNGEE. V dropped 0 bases and J dropped 9 bases, with 19 bases sitting between them. The CDR3 runs 16 residues. CDR3 loop: CASSVDPVAPAGEQFF. The CDR3, as DNA: TGTGCCAGCAGCGTAGATCCGGTAGCGCCGGCGGGTGAGCAGTTCTTC.

The V and J genes are TRBV29-1 and TRBJ2-3; weak D call: TRBD2 (6 bases). V lost 7 bases, J lost 2 bases, and 13 bases lay in between. The CDR3 contains 13 residues. In germline, CDR1 is SQVTM, CDR2 ANQGSEA. CDR3 sequence (DNA): TGCAGCGCCGGGGGAGCCGCCACAGATACGCAGTATTTT. It encodes CSAGGAATDTQYF.

The chain links TRBV29-1 to TRBJ1-4, with D perhaps TRBD1 (5 bases). This CDR3 spans 11 amino acids. V lost 8 bases, J lost 4 bases, and 8 bases lay in between. The germline V gene encodes CDR1 SQVTM and CDR2 ANQGSEA. The CDR3 bases are TGCAGCTTGACAGTTAATGAAAAACTGTTTTTT. The encoded protein is CSLTVNEKLFF.

This chain joins TRBV2 and TRBJ1-2; no firm D call. Germline V gives CDR1 SNHLY, CDR2 FYNNEI. CDR3 size: 15 residues. V gave up 2 bases and J gave up 6 bases, with 16 bases separating them. The CDR3 nucleotides read TGTGCCAGCAGTGAACTGGACGGGAGGATAGATGGCTACACCTTC. Translated: CASSELDGRIDGYTF. The full variable domain, rest sourced from reference TRBV2 and TRBJ1-2, is EPEVTQTPSHQVTQMGQEVILRCVPISNHLYFYWYRQILGQKVEFLVSFYNNEISEKSEIFDDQFSVERPDGSNFTLKIRSTKLEDSAMYFCASSELDGRIDGYTFGSGTRLTVV.

This chain connects TRBV18 to TRBJ1-6; D gene unclear. The V end was cut by 1 base, the J end by 7 bases, with 20 bases between. Germline CDR1 is KGHSH and CDR2 is LQKENI. CDR3 length equals 18 residues. DNA of the CDR3: TGTGCCAGCTCACCACTCCCGAGCCACCACGTCGCAAATTCACCCCTCCACTTT. It translates to CASSPLPSHHVANSPLHF.

The rearrangement links TRBV15 to TRBJ1-5; tentatively, D is TRBD1 (5 bases). Trimming pared 5 bases from V and 5 bases from J, leaving 13 bases between. Germline CDR1 is LNHNV and CDR2 is YYDKDF (reference sequence). This CDR3 region has 14 residues. This CDR3 is CATSGGGWDQPQHF. The CDR3 DNA sequence: TGTGCCACCAGCGGGGGAGGGTGGGATCAGCCCCAGCATTTT.

The chain is built from TRBV15 and TRBJ1-1; D perhaps matches TRBD1 (5 bases). V was trimmed by 4 bases and J by 4 bases, leaving 10 bases between them. In germline, CDR1 is LNHNV, CDR2 YYDKDF (reference sequence). This CDR3 has 13 amino acids. CDR3 region: CATSKEGITEAFF. The CDR3 DNA follows: TGTGCCACCAGCAAGGAGGGGATCACTGAAGCTTTCTTT.

This chain links TRBV6-4 with TRBJ1-1; no clear D. V was shortened by 6 bases and J by 0 bases, with 8 bases between the two germline ends. CDR1 is MRHNA, CDR2 SNTAGT, per germline. The CDR3 consists of 13 residues. The CDR3 DNA sequence: TGTGCCAGCAGGGAAACAGTGAACACTGAAGCTTTCTTT. Translation: CASRETVNTEAFF.

The chain links TRBV27 to TRBJ2-5, with D possibly TRBD2 on 6 matching bases. TRBJ2-7 matches the DNA end more closely, so the J call is doubtful. Germline lookup yields CDR1 MNHEY and CDR2 SMNVEV (reference sequence). This CDR3 comprises 15 residues. The CDR3 sequence: CASSYKDGSTYEQYF. DNA of the CDR3: TGTGCCAGCAGTTATAAGGACGGGAGTACCTACGAGCAGTACTTC.

The chain recombines TRBV5-1 with TRBJ2-7; D possibly corresponds to TRBD1 (5 bases). V was clipped by 0 bases and J by 3 bases, with 7 bases between them. This CDR3 comprises 13 residues. Germline V lookup: CDR1 SGHRS, CDR2 YFSETQ. CDR3: CASSLAGFYEQYF. CDR3 DNA sequence: TGCGCCAGCAGCTTGGCAGGGTTCTACGAGCAGTACTTC.